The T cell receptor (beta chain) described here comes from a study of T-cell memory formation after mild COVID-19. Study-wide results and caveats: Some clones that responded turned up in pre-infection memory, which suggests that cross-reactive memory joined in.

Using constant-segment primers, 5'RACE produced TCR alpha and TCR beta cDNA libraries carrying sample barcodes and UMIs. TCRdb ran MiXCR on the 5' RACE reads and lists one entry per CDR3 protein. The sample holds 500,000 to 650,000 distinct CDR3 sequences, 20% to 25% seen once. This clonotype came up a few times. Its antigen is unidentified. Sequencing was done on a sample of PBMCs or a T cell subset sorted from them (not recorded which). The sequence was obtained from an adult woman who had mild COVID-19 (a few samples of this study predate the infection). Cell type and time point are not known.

This CDR3 is CASSTHGGLGSYEQYF. The CDR3 nucleotides are TGTGCCAGCAGCACCCACGGGGGGCTAGGCTCCTACGAGCAGTACTTC. The chain couples TRBV9 to TRBJ2-7; TRBD2 is a possible D gene (7 bases). Trimming took off 4 bases at V and 0 bases at J, with 17 bases between the two ends. CDR1 is SGDLS, CDR2 YYNGEE, per germline. This CDR3 contains 16 residues.